This TCR beta chain appears in the sequencing data of a study of Ad26.COV2.S vaccination and SARS-CoV-2 variants. On the study more broadly: The donor belonged to the COV1001 Ad26.COV2.S trial arm. Participants got Ad26.COV2.S intramuscularly, once or twice 56 days apart. Study findings and constraints: Vaccine recipients showed a spike-specific TCR breadth that was higher than in placebo recipients.

The data were produced by immunoSEQ multiplex PCR, yet TCRdb's version contains in-frame clones alone and is incomplete. The sample records 300,000 to 400,000 clones, about 85% being singletons. Germline lookup yields CDR1 SGHKS and CDR2 YYEKEE (reference sequence). With V trimmed by 3 bases and J by 1 base, 7 bases remained unmatched. The CDR3 consists of 17 residues. To note about this clone: The antigen remains unidentified.

Regarding treatment: roughly 18 received Ad26.COV2.S at low or high dose, single or two shots; about 5 received placebo; per-sample allocation not given. Vaccine and placebo recipients were sampled on day 63 after the first injection. The sample was peripheral blood, taken in a trial of Ad26.COV2.S vaccine versus placebo. The clonotype originates from a person between 18 and 65 years old who received the Ad26.COV2.S COVID-19 vaccine or a placebo. This chain links TRBV5-5 with TRBJ1-6; 7 positions agree with TRBD1. The CDR3 nucleotides are TGTGCCAGCAGCTACGACAGGGAGGTTTCCTATAATTCACCCCTCCACTTT. Residues: CASSYDREVSYNSPLHF.